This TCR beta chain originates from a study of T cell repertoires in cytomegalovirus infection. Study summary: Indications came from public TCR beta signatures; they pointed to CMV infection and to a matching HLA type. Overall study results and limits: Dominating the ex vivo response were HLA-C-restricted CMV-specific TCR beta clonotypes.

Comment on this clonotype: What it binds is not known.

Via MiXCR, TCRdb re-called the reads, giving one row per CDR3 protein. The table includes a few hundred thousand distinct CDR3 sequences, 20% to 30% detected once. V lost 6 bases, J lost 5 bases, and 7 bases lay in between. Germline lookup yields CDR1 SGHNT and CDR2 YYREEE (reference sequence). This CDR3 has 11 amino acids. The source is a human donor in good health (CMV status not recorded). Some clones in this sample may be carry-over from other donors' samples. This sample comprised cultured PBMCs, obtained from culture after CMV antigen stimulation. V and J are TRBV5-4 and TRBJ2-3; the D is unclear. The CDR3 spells CASTLRDTQYF. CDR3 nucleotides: TGTGCCAGCACCCTGCGAGATACGCAGTATTTT. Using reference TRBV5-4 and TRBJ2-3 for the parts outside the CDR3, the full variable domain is ETGVTQSPTHLIKTRGQQVTLRCSSQSGHNTVSWYQQALGQGPQFIFQYYREEENGRGNFPPRFSGLQFPNYSSELNVNALELDDSALYLCASTLRDTQYFGPGTRLTVL.